The next 17 T cell receptor beta chains were all read from a single sample in a study of blood T cell repertoires in COVID-19 (TCRdb year 2020). The method behind the library was the immunoSEQ multiplex PCR assay. TCRdb re-hosts the immuneACCESS table, in-frame sequences only. Its copies lack some clones; in the studies checked, an unresolved V gene accounts for under half of them, and the cause for the rest is not known. The sample records about 170,000 clones, about four fifths of which are singletons. More than 10% of the sample is held by the ten biggest clonotypes. Material: PBMCs or T cells enriched from blood (not recorded which). The origin of the receptors is a man in his fifties or sixties who had recovered from COVID-19.

The chain couples TRBV4-1 to TRBJ2-6, with 7 bases fitting TRBD1. Trimming removed 1 base from V and 5 bases from J; junction bases left unmatched: 14. Germline CDR1 is MGHRA and CDR2 is YSYEKL. This CDR3 region has 19 residues. CDR3: CASSQGSRDSPLRANVLTF. CDR3 DNA: TGCGCCAGCAGCCAAGGCTCACGGGACAGCCCCCTTCGGGCCAACGTCCTGACTTTC.

V and J are TRBV9 and TRBJ2-1, with 7 bases identical to TRBD2. Losses at the gene ends were 0 bases for V and 2 bases for J; bases not matched to a gene: 5. CDR1 and CDR2 (germline): SGDLS, YYNGEE. The CDR3 length is 16 residues. The CDR3 is CASSVAWGGTYNEQFF. CDR3 bases: TGTGCCAGCAGCGTAGCCTGGGGGGGTACCTACAATGAGCAGTTCTTC.

The chain joins TRBV7-9 to TRBJ2-7; 7 nucleotides line up with TRBD1. This CDR3 spans 14 amino acids. The V gene end was trimmed by 5 bases and the J gene end by 0 bases; junction bases not matched to a gene: 4. Germline loops: CDR1 SEHNR, CDR2 FQNEAQ (reference sequence). CDR3 protein: CASSRRDSSYEQYF. DNA for the CDR3: TGTGCCAGCAGCCGCCGGGACAGCTCCTACGAGCAGTACTTC.

This clone was seen just once. The chain combines TRBV5-4 with TRBJ1-1, with a weak D call TRBD1 (5 bases). CDR1 SGHNT and CDR2 YYREEE come from the germline V gene (reference sequence). CDR3 size: 15 residues. V was trimmed by 2 bases and J by 5 bases, leaving 16 bases between them. The CDR3 coding sequence is TGTGCCAGCAGCTTCCCGCAGGGTAGTGGGACTGAAGCTTTCTTT. Translating gives CASSFPQGSGTEAFF.

The J gene is TRBJ2-7, the V gene TRBV13, with D possibly matching TRBD1 (7 bases). The CDR3 loop spans 15 amino acids. CDR1 PRHDT and CDR2 FYEKMQ come from the germline V gene (reference sequence). V lost 4 bases and J lost 4, with 17 bases in between. The chain's CDR3 is CASSSPAGGLYEQYF. CDR3 coding DNA: TGTGCCAGCAGCTCTCCCGCAGGGGGGTTATACGAGCAGTACTTC.

This clone came up a few times. CDR3 DNA sequence: TGCAGCATCACTTTCGGGGGGACTGAAGCTTTCTTT. It translates to CSITFGGTEAFF. This chain uses TRBV29-1 with TRBJ1-1; tentative D call: TRBD1 (5 bases). Germline assignment: CDR1 SQVTM and CDR2 ANQGSEA. CDR3 length: 12 residues. The V and J ends lost 8 bases and 5 bases respectively, with 15 bases between them.

The chain links TRBV19 to TRBJ1-5; D may be TRBD1 (5 bases). The CDR3 is made up of 14 amino acids. Trimming removed 8 bases at V and 2 bases at J, with 13 bases between. Germline values: CDR1 LNHDA, CDR2 SQIVND (reference sequence). CDR3 coding DNA: TGTGCCAGTCGGCGGAGGGGCGGCAATCAGCCCCAGCATTTT. It specifies CASRRRGGNQPQHF.

The chain recombines TRBV5-1 with TRBJ2-1, with 9 bases that match TRBD1. Trimming took 2 bases from V and 4 from J; bases not matched to a gene: 7. Germline V gene data show CDR1 as SGHRS and CDR2 as YFSETQ. This CDR3 comprises 16 residues. The CDR3 here is CASSFSGQGIYNEQFF. CDR3 bases: TGCGCCAGCAGCTTCTCTGGACAGGGGATTTACAATGAGCAGTTCTTC.

The chain recombines TRBV19 with TRBJ1-2; a possible D gene is TRBD1 (5 bases). The CDR3 covers 13 residues. V lost 6 bases to trimming and J lost 3 bases, with 11 bases between them. Germline loops: CDR1 LNHDA, CDR2 SQIVND (reference sequence). The CDR3 loop is CASRMTDYYGYTF. In DNA, the CDR3 is TGTGCCAGTAGGATGACAGACTACTATGGCTACACCTTC.

This chain uses TRBV28 with TRBJ1-1; D is possibly TRBD1 (6 bases). Trimming shortened V by 6 bases and J by 4 bases, and 15 bases separated the two germline ends. The germline V gene has CDR1 MDHEN and CDR2 SYDVKM. CDR3 length equals 14 residues. The CDR3, as DNA: TGTGCCAGCAGAACCCCGGGGGGGCCCACTGAAGCTTTCTTT. The encoded protein is CASRTPGGPTEAFF.

The chain joins TRBV4-1 to TRBJ1-2; D not certain. Germline V lookup: CDR1 MGHRA, CDR2 YSYEKL. CDR3 length equals 15 residues. V shed 1 base and J shed 8 bases, with 17 bases lying between them. In nucleotides, the CDR3 is TGCGCCAGCAGCCAAGTGCGGGTGGCGAGTTTGGGCTACACCTTC. It is translated as CASSQVRVASLGYTF.

V is TRBV2 and J is TRBJ1-2; D unresolved. V was trimmed by 0 bases and J by 0 bases, leaving 8 bases between them. The V gene's germline CDR1 is SNHLY and CDR2 FYNNEI. CDR3 length: 15 residues. CDR3 coding DNA: TGTGCCAGCAGTGAAGCTGCTGGCACTAACTATGGCTACACCTTC. Translated: CASSEAAGTNYGYTF.

The V and J genes are TRBV5-6 and TRBJ1-2, with D unclear. The CDR3 length is 14 residues. The ends were cut back, 3 bases at V and 8 bases at J, with 17 bases in the middle. Per the germline V gene, CDR1 is SGHDT and CDR2 is YYEEEE. CDR3 amino acids: CASSSDWVDSGYTF. The CDR3, as DNA: TGTGCCAGCAGCTCTGATTGGGTGGATAGCGGCTACACCTTC. Looking up the rest from reference TRBV5-6 and TRBJ1-2 gives the full variable domain: DAGVTQSPTHLIKTRGQQVTLRCSPKSGHDTVSWYQQALGQGPQFIFQYYEEEERQRGNFPDRFSGHQFPNYSSELNVNALLLGDSALYLCASSSDWVDSGYTFGSGTRLTVV.

The chain carries TRBV5-5 and TRBJ2-7; 9 positions agree with TRBD2. In germline, CDR1 is SGHKS, CDR2 YYEKEE (reference sequence). This CDR3 has 13 amino acids. V lost 4 bases, J lost 5 bases, and 4 bases stayed unmatched. The CDR3 sequence: CASSPTSGDEQYF. CDR3 in DNA: TGTGCCAGCAGCCCGACTAGCGGAGACGAGCAGTACTTC.

The chain links TRBV7-6 to TRBJ1-1, with D uncertain. Looked up from germline, CDR1 is SGHVS and CDR2 is FNYEAQ. V lost 0 bases to trimming and J lost 1 base, with 3 bases between them. CDR3 size: 13 residues. CDR3: CASSLARNTEAFF. The CDR3 DNA is TGTGCCAGCAGCTTAGCTCGGAACACTGAAGCTTTCTTT.

This chain uses TRBV2 with TRBJ1-6, with D possibly being TRBD1 (6 bases). CDR1 and CDR2 (germline): SNHLY, FYNNEI. V gave up 8 bases and J gave up 7 bases, with 15 bases separating them. The CDR3 extends over 14 amino acids. The CDR3 coding sequence is TGTGCCAGCGGCCCAGGACAGCTAAATTCACCCCTCCACTTT. The encoded protein is CASGPGQLNSPLHF.

This rearrangement joins TRBV29-1 to TRBJ2-7; D possibly corresponds to TRBD1 (6 bases). Germline CDR1 is SQVTM and CDR2 is ANQGSEA. V shed 6 bases and J shed 0 bases, with 15 bases lying between them. This CDR3 contains 14 residues. CDR3 bases: TGCAGCGTGGGGACGACAGGCAGCTCCTACGAGCAGTACTTC. Translated: CSVGTTGSSYEQYF.